The clone carrying this T cell receptor beta chain came up a few times. This record comes from a study of identical twins. Germline V gene lookup returns CDR1 LNHDA and CDR2 SQIVND (reference sequence). CDR3 length: 13 residues. Trimming removed 9 bases from V and 6 bases from J; junction bases left unmatched: 5. TCRdb reprocessed the 5' RACE reads via MiXCR and lists one record per CDR3 protein. The table records around 220,000 distinct CDR3 sequences, under 12% of them present only once. The chain links TRBV19 to TRBJ1-5; 10 bases are a match to TRBD1. This clonotype was sampled from a man in his fifties in good health. The sample taken for sequencing was memory T cells sorted from blood. CDR3 protein: CASGTGDGQPQHF. CDR3 bases: TGTGCCAGCGGGACAGGGGACGGTCAGCCCCAGCATTTT.